The rows below give T cell receptor beta chains drawn from one sample of a study of T cells in Graves' hyperthyroidism and ophthalmopathy. One entry per CDR3 protein, called by TCRdb with MiXCR from the multiplex PCR reads. In the table there are 150,000 or so distinct CDR3 sequences, roughly 23% of which are singletons. The specimen was blood. Source of these receptors: a woman in her forties or fifties with Graves' hyperthyroidism that later progressed to Graves' ophthalmopathy. Each CDR3 is given with its conserved first and last residue. A D gene is named only where the DNA matches it firmly.

j_call v_call d_call cdr3_aa
TRBJ2-2 TRBV5-1 . CASSLGGSGELFF
TRBJ1-4 TRBV6-6 TRBD1 CASSYPGQNEKLFF
TRBJ2-3 TRBV19 . CASSISGSPQYF
TRBJ2-1 TRBV2 . CASRLSIFRGGDNEQFF
TRBJ1-5 TRBV5-6 TRBD1 CASSLRGGRSQPQHF
TRBJ2-2 TRBV10-3 . CAISELGEGTGELFF
TRBJ1-1 TRBV30 . CAWSVPEKDTEAFF
TRBJ2-5 TRBV6-1 . CASIPAKGQGGGQETQYF
TRBJ2-7 TRBV28 . CASSQTGRLSYEQYF
TRBJ1-1 TRBV7-9 . CASSLRRGGTEAFF
TRBJ1-4 TRBV3-1 TRBD1 CASSQRHRGLSEKLFF
TRBJ2-7 TRBV12-3/TRBV12-4 . CASSGDSYEQYF
TRBJ2-5 TRBV3-1 . CASSLTGETQYF
TRBJ2-1 TRBV20-1 . CSARDFGRDGLGPGEQFF
TRBJ2-1 TRBV12-3/TRBV12-4 TRBD2 CASSSPGGSRSNEQFF
TRBJ1-2 TRBV19 TRBD1 CASSSTGGNYGFTF
TRBJ2-5 TRBV7-9 . CASSSGRGREETQYF
TRBJ2-4 TRBV30 . CAWSVADAKNIQYF
TRBJ2-7 TRBV20-1 . CSARRDSYAQYF
TRBJ1-2 TRBV12-3/TRBV12-4 TRBD1 CASREAGGRIYGYTF
TRBJ2-4 TRBV5-1 . CASGDRTKNIQYF
TRBJ2-3 TRBV28 . CASKAGSTDTQYF
TRBJ2-7 TRBV12-3/TRBV12-4 TRBD1 CASRLGQGGEQYF
TRBJ2-7 TRBV29-1 TRBD1 CSVVSLDRGNAQYF
TRBJ2-2 TRBV20-1 . CSARDIAEMNTGELFF
TRBJ2-5 TRBV27 . CASSYLRDRETQYF
TRBJ1-5 TRBV28 TRBD1 CASSLKGGASNQPQHF
TRBJ2-2 TRBV28 . CASSPPPGELFF
TRBJ2-7 TRBV2 . CASSLFAFSEQYF
TRBJ2-5 TRBV27 TRBD1 CASSLSGGGETQYF
TRBJ2-1 TRBV12-3/TRBV12-4 . CASSSQGYNEQFF
TRBJ1-5 TRBV20-1 TRBD1 CSARSGGSQPQHF
TRBJ2-1 TRBV7-9 . CASSFGKYNEQFF
TRBJ2-3 TRBV28 . CASSWDTYTQYF
TRBJ1-1 TRBV12-3/TRBV12-4 . CASSLRTEAFF
TRBJ2-5 TRBV4-2 . CASSQEGILAQKETQYF
TRBJ2-1 TRBV13 . CASSLGRRVLSSYNEQFF
TRBJ2-3 TRBV2 TRBD2 CASSVAGDRDTQYF
TRBJ1-5 TRBV24-1 . CATSDFQGNQPQHF
TRBJ2-2 TRBV5-1 . CASSSSRVRNTGELFF
TRBJ2-5 TRBV24-1 TRBD1 CATSPRQGAFGQETQYF
TRBJ1-4 TRBV7-9 TRBD1 CASSQDRANEKLFF